This T cell receptor (beta chain) is from a study of T-cell reconstitution after alpha-beta-depleted transplantation in children. Study results and limitations: T cells produced anew were the main source of T-cell counts and diversity one year after transplant.

Using unique molecular identifiers, the investigators prepared the TCRbeta library. TCRdb called the PCR reads again in MiXCR, with one record for every CDR3 protein. The repertoire holds roughly 200,000 distinct CDR3 sequences, with approximately 8% as singletons. The CDR3 consists of 12 residues. The V and J ends lost 2 bases and 2 bases respectively, with 1 base between them. Looked up from germline, CDR1 is KGHSH and CDR2 is LQKENI. About this clonotype: The antigen is not known.

This TCR came from a male patient under 10 years old who had a stem cell transplant for acute myeloid leukemia, so the T cells may come from the graft donor. The starting material was PBMCs, mostly from graft donor cells, obtained 360 days after TCRalphabeta/CD19-depleted stem cell transplant. The V call is TRBV18, the J call TRBJ2-4; the D is unclear. CDR3 amino acids: CASSPSKNIQYF. CDR3 DNA: TGTGCCAGCTCACCATCCAAAAACATTCAGTACTTC.